These 6 T cell receptor beta chains were all obtained from the same sample, sequenced in a study of human T cells and chemical hapten exposure. TCRdb analysed the RACE reads with MiXCR anew, one entry per CDR3 protein. The sample records some 36,000 distinct CDR3 sequences, around a tenth being singletons. Sample time point: patch test 3, about 24 weeks after DPC sensitization. Regarding treatment: therapeutic diphenylcyclopropenone sensitization with weekly scalp DPC. Unfractionated whole blood was the source of the extracted total RNA. Sequencing was performed on whole blood, taken in connection with sensitization to the hapten diphenylcyclopropenone (DPC). All receptors come from a man aged 45-60 years with alopecia areata. Some clones in this sample may be carry-over from other donors' samples.

The chain is built from TRBV28 and TRBJ2-5; 12 bases agree with TRBD2. Losses at the gene ends were 7 bases for V and 1 base for J; bases not matched to a gene: 4. Germline CDR1 reads MDHEN; CDR2 reads SYDVKM. The CDR3 covers 15 residues. The chain's CDR3 is CASTKLAGGQETQYF. CDR3 nucleotide sequence: TGTGCCAGCACCAAACTAGCGGGAGGCCAAGAGACCCAGTACTTC.

The J gene is TRBJ2-7, the V gene TRBV3-1, with D possibly matching TRBD2 (5 bases). Germline CDR1 LGHDT, CDR2 YNNKEL (reference sequence). This CDR3 comprises 12 residues. V was trimmed by 8 bases and J by 2 bases, leaving 10 bases between them. This CDR3 reads CASGGGAYEQYF. CDR3 coding DNA: TGTGCCAGCGGAGGCGGAGCCTACGAGCAGTACTTC.

This clonotype was found a few times. The CDR3 loop reads CASSPLASTYEQYF. CDR3 in DNA: TGTGCCAGCAGCCCACTAGCGTCCACCTACGAGCAGTACTTC. The J gene is TRBJ2-7, the V gene TRBV7-2, with TRBD2 matching over 7 bases. The germline gives CDR1 SGHTA, CDR2 FQGNSA. V gave up 5 bases and J gave up 2 bases; unmatched junction bases: 6. The CDR3 runs 14 residues.

This clonotype appeared many times. The chain couples TRBV30 to TRBJ2-1; D not resolved. Germline assignment: CDR1 GTSNPN and CDR2 SVGIG (reference sequence). The CDR3 runs 14 residues. The V end lost 0 bases, the J end lost 7 bases, and 13 bases lay between the germline ends. DNA for the CDR3: TGTGCCTGGAGTGTAAAGGAGTGGTTGAATGAGCAGTTCTTC. Translating it yields CAWSVKEWLNEQFF.

This clonotype was detected ten times or more. V is TRBV5-1 and J is TRBJ2-1; TRBD1 or TRBD2 may be the D gene (5 bases each). V lost 4 bases and J 7 bases, leaving 15 bases between the germline ends. The germline V gene encodes CDR1 SGHRS and CDR2 YFSETQ. The CDR3 runs to 14 residues. CDR3 in amino acids: CASSPGADGNEQFF. DNA of the CDR3: TGCGCCAGCAGCCCCGGGGCCGACGGGAATGAGCAGTTCTTC. The full variable domain, rest sourced from reference TRBV5-1 and TRBJ2-1, is KAGVTQTPRYLIKTRGQQVTLSCSPISGHRSVSWYQQTPGQGLQFLFEYFSETQRNKGNFPGRFSGRQFSNSRSEMNVSTLELGDSALYLCASSPGADGNEQFFGPGTRLTVL.

In this sample, this clonotype turned up many times. The V and J genes are TRBV11-2 and TRBJ1-1; D is perhaps TRBD1 (5 bases). Germline V gives CDR1 SGHAT, CDR2 FQNNGV. Trimming took 5 bases from V and 0 from J, leaving 13 bases between them. CDR3 length: 15 residues. CDR3 bases: TGTGCCAGCAGCCAAAGGGGAGGAATGAACACTGAAGCTTTCTTT. It encodes CASSQRGGMNTEAFF.